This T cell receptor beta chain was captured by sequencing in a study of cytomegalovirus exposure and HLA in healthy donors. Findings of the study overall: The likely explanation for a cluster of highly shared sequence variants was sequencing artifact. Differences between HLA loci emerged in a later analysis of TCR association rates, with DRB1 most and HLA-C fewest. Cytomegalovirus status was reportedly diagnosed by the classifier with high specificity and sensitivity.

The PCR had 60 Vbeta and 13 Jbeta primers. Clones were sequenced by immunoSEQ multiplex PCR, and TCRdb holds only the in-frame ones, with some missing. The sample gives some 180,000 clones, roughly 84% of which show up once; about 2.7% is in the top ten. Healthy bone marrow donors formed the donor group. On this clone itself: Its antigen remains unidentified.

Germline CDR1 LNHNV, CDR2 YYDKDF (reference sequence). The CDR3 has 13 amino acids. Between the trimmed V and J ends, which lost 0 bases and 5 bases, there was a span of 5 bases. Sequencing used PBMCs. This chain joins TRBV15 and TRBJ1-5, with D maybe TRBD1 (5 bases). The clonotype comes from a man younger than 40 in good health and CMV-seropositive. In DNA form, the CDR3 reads TGTGCCACCAGCAGAGAAGGGGATCAGCCCCAGCATTTT. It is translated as CATSREGDQPQHF. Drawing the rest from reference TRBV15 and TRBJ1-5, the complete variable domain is DAMVIQNPRYQVTQFGKPVTLSCSQTLNHNVMYWYQQKSSQAPKLLFHYYDKDFNNEADTPDNFQSRRPNTSFCFLDIRSPGLGDTAMYLCATSREGDQPQHFGDGTRLSIL.